This record concerns one T cell receptor beta chain sequence. How the authors handled the data: Researchers report that nucleated cell counts were estimated from reference gene primer amplification. The assay was immunoSEQ multiplex PCR, and TCRdb's table has in-frame clones only and misses some. The DNA was the basis for D and trimming; V, J and clone size are from that table. In the table there are tens of thousands of clones, roughly 90% of which are singletons. The sample is drawn from a study of blood T cell repertoires in COVID-19. Across the study: Specimens from acute and convalescent COVID-19 originated in the United States, Italy and Spain.

Germline assignment: CDR1 KGHSH and CDR2 LQKENI. V dropped 0 bases and J dropped 5 bases, with 13 bases sitting between them. There are 15 residues in the CDR3. The chain combines TRBV18 with TRBJ1-1; TRBD1 is a possible D gene (6 bases). Sequenced input: peripheral blood. The TCR was taken from a man in his 70s with active or convalescent COVID-19. The CDR3 nucleotides are TGTGCCAGCTCACCACCGGCATTGGGGGCAACTGAAGCTTTCTTT. As protein: CASSPPALGATEAFF. The entire variable domain, with the rest obtained from reference TRBV18 and TRBJ1-1, is as follows: NAGVMQNPRHLVRRRGQEARLRCSPMKGHSHVYWYRQLPEEGLKFMVYLQKENIIDESGMPKERFSAEFPKEGPSILRIQQVVRGDSAAYFCASSPPALGATEAFFGQGTRLTVV.